Detailed here is one T cell receptor beta chain. Other nucleotide sequences from this sample produce the same CDR3. The sample belongs to a study of T cell changes during pregnancy in multiple sclerosis. The CDR3 covers 15 residues. The germline V gene has CDR1 SGHTA and CDR2 FQGTGA. V lost 0 bases and J lost 5, with 13 bases in between. The assay was immunoSEQ multiplex PCR, and TCRdb's table has in-frame clones only and misses some. The repertoire has about 35,000 clones, over 85% of them found once; the top ten carry 0.78%. The chain has TRBV7-3 and TRBJ2-5; TRBD2 is a possible D gene (6 bases). This receptor was taken from a female donor in good health, enrolled as a control in a pregnancy study. Sequencing was performed on CD4+ T cells from peripheral blood mononuclear cells, taken after pregnancy. Here the CDR3 DNA reads TGTGCCAGCAGCTTAACCGGGACTGGGGGGGAGACCCAGTACTTC. Its translation: CASSLTGTGGETQYF.